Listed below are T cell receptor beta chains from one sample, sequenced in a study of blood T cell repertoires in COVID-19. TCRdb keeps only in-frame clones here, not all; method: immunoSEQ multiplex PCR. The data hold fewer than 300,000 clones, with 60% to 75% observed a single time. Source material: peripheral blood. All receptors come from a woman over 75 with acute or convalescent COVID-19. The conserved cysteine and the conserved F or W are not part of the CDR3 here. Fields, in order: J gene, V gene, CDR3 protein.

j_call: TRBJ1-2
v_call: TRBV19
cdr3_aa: ASSIVRTEGRGYT

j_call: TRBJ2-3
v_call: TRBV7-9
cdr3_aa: ASSFSATDTQY

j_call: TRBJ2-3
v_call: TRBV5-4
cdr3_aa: ASSKPTDTQY

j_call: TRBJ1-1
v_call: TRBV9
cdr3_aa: ASSVDYRDGEAF

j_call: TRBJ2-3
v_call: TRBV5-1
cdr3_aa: ASSLMSSGIHTQY

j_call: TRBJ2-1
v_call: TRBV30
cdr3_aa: SCSSYNEQF

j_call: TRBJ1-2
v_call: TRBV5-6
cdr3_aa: ASSLAGWAGYT

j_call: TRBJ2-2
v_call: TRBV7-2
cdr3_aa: ASSFSRLGANTGELF

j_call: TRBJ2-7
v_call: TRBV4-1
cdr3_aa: ASSLEQLWTSGGYEQY

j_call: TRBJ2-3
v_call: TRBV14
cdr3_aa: ASSQVAGGLLDTQY

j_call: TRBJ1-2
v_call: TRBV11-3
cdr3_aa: ASSSEQGSYGYT

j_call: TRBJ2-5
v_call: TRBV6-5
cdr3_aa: ASSPRVGRQTQY

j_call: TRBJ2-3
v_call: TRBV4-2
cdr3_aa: ASSPELRGGTDTQY

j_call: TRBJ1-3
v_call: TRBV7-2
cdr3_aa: ASSQQGPSGNTIY

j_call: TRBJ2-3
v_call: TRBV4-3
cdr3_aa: ASSQDLAGALTDTQY

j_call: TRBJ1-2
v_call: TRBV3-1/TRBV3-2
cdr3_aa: ASSLVQGNGYT

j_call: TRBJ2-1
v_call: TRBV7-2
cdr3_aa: ASSGQISYNEQF

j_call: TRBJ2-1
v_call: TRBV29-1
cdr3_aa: SVGFGTGGYNEQF

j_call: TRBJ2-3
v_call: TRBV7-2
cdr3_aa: ASSFGDRADTQY

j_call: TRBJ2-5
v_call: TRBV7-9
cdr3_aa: ASSLASGTGRETQY

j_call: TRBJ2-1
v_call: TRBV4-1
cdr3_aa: ASSQGPWAGEQF

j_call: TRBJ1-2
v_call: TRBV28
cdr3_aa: ASSSLNYGYT

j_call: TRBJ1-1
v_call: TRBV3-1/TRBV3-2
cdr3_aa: ASSQAVTEAF

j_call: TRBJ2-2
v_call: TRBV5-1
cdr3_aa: ASSRSTSGGATGELF

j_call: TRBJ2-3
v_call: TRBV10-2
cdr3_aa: ASRTLAGGTDTQY

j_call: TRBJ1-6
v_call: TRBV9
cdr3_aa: ASSAQVVHSPLH

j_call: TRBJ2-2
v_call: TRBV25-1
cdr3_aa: ASSEPGYTGELF

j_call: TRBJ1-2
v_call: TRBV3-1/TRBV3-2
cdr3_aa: ASSQITGGRGYT

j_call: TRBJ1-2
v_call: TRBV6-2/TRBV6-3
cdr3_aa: ASSYPAGGDGYT

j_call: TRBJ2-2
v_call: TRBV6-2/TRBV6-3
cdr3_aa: ASSHKISSTGELF

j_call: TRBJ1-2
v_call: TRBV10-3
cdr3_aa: AIRGQGGANYGYT

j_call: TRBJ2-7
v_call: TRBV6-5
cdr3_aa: ASSRTSGSSYEQY

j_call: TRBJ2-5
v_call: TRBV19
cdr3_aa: ASSITNSGSPQETQY

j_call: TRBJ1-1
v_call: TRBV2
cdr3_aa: ASSRDSGTEAF

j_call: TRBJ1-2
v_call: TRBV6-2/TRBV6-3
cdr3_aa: ASSAGQGSSYT

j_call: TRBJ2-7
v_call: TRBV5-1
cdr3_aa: ASSSTGGSYEQY

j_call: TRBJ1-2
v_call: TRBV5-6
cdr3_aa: ASSLAQGSYT

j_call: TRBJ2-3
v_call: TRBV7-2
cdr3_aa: ASSPSSGRLSDTQY

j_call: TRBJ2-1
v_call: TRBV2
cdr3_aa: ASAGTSGYNEQF

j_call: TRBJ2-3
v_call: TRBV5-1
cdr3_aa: ASSSRGQSTDTQY

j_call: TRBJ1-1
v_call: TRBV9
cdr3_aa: ASSGAFGTGSMNTEAF

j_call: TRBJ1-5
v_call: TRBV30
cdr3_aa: AWSVSARNQPQH

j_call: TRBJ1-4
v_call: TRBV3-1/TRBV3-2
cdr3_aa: ASSFSLNRAKGSKLF

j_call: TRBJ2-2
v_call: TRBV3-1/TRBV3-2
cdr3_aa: ASSHPGNQAGELF

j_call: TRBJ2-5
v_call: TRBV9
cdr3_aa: ASSVKPGGQETQY

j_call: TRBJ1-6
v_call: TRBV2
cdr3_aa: AGSDRGAYSPLH

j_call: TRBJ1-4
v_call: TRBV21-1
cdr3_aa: ASSIYQGQFNEKLF

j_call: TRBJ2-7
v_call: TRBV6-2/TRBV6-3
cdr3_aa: ASSPHGEVVAPYEQY

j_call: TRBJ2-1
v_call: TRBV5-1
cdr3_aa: ASTFSGRAGIYNEQF

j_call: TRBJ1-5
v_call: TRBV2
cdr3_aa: ASILDRALNQPQH

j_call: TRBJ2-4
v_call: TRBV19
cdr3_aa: ASSIPRASGRVELY

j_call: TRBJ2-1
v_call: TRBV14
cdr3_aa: ASSQVQGASYNEQF

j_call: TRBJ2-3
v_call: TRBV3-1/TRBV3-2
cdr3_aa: ASSQPGSSYADTQY